This TCR beta chain was sequenced for a study of T-cell memory formation after mild COVID-19. Study-wide results and limits: Clones that contracted from day 15 to 85 had balanced CD4/CD8; later expanders were CD4+ biased.

TCRdb independently ran MiXCR on the 5' RACE reads; one entry per CDR3 protein. Of 190,000 or so distinct CDR3 sequences listed, about a fifth are singletons. V lost 7 bases, J lost 5 bases, and 27 bases lay in between. This CDR3 contains 17 residues. CDR1 and CDR2 from the germline V gene are SEHNR and FQNEAQ (reference sequence). This clonotype has a handful of counts. No antigen is known for it. Sequencing was done on a sample of PBMCs or a T cell subset sorted from them (not recorded which). The chain recombines TRBV7-9 with TRBJ2-7; the D call may be TRBD1 or TRBD2 (5 bases each). This TCR came from an adult woman who had mild COVID-19 (a few samples of this study predate the infection). Cell type and time point are not known. The CDR3 protein is CASTPPPGRALLNEQYF. CDR3 in DNA: TGTGCCAGCACCCCCCCCCCGGGACGGGCATTACTGAACGAGCAGTACTTC.